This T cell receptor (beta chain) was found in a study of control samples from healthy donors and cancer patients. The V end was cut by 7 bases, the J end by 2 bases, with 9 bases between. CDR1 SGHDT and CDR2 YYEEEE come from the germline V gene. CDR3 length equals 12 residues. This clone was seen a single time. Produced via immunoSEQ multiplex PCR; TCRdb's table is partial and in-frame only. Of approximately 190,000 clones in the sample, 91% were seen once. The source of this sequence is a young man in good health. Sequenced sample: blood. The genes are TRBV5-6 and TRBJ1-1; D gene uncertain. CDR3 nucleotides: TGTGCCAGCGCTGGCGGAAACACTGAAGCTTTCTTT. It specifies CASAGGNTEAFF.